These T cell receptor beta chains were read from a single sample in a study of blood T cell repertoires in COVID-19. TCRdb's copy holds only in-frame clones and misses some; the assay was immunoSEQ multiplex PCR. The sample includes roughly 120,000 clones, about 80% of them seen just once. The specimen was peripheral blood. The receptors were sampled from a man in his 70s with active or convalescent COVID-19. The conserved cysteine and the conserved F or W are not part of the CDR3 here.

>TRBV6-6|TRBJ2-7
ASSWDSSYEQY
>TRBV5-1|TRBJ2-1
ASRDIAGGRAYNEQF
>TRBV11-2|TRBJ2-7
ASSPGGGPYEQY
>TRBV2|TRBJ2-7
ASSGENTGEQY
>TRBV15|TRBJ1-1
ATKQNMNTEAF
>TRBV5-1|TRBJ2-1
ASSLERAGSSYNEQF
>TRBV6-5|TRBJ1-1
ASSLDQRTEAF
>TRBV7-9|TRBJ1-5
ASSLGQDVNQPQH
>TRBV19|TRBJ2-1
ATGTGVGYEQF
>TRBV15|TRBJ1-2
ATSNRQGNDYGGYT
>TRBV11-2|TRBJ1-6
ASSLGDRNSPLH
>TRBV3-1/TRBV3-2|TRBJ1-1
ASSQVQMGNTEAF
>TRBV7-2|TRBJ2-5
ASSLERETQY
>TRBV5-8|TRBJ2-3
ASRKPGTTSDTQY
>TRBV6-5|TRBJ2-1
ASKVDSTTYNEQF
>TRBV4-3|TRBJ2-1
ASSQGKLYNEQF
>TRBV7-2|TRBJ2-7
ASSLTGSWSYEQY
>TRBV5-4|TRBJ1-4
ASSLGPRTGLPDEKLF
>TRBV5-8|TRBJ1-5
ASSLVLYTGGGGNQPQH
>TRBV12-3/TRBV12-4|TRBJ1-1
ASSFSRGEAF
>TRBV9|TRBJ2-7
ASSVDISGGYEQY
>TRBV11-2|TRBJ2-1
ASSLVRGYNEQF
>TRBV5-5|TRBJ1-2
ASSLGTGERGYT
>TRBV7-9|TRBJ2-1
ASSHPREGAEAQINEQF
>TRBV11-2|TRBJ2-5
ASSWTSGQETQY